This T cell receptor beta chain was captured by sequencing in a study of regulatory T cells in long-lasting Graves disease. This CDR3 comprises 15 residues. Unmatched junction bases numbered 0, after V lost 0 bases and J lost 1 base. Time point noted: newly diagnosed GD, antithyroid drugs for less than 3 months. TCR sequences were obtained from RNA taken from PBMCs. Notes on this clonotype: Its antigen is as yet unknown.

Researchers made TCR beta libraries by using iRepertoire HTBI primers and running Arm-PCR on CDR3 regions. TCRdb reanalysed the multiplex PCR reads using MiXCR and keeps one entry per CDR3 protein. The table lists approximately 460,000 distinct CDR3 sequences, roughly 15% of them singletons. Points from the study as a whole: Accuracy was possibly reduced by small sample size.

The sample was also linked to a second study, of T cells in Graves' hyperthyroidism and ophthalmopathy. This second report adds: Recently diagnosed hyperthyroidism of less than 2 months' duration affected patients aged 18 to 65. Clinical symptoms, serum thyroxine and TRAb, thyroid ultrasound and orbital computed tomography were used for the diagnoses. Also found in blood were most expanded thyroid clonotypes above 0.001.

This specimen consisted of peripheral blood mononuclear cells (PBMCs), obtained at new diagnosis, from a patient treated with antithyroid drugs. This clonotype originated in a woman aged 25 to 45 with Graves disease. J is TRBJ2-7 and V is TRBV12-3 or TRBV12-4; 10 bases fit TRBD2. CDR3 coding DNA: TGTGCCAGCAGTTTAGCTAGCGGGAGGTCCTACGAGCAGTACTTC. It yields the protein CASSLASGRSYEQYF.